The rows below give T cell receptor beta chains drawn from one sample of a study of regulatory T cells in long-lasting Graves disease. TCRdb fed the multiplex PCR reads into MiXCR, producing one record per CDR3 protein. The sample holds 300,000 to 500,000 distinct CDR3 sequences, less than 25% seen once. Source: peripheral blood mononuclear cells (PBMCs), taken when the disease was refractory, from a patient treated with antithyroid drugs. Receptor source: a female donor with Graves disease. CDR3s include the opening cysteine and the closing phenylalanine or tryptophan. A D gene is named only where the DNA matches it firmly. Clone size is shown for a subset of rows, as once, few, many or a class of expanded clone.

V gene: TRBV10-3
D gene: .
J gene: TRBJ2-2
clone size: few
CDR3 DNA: TGTGCCATCAGTGGGACAGGAGGGCTAGGTACCGGGGAGCTGTTTTTT
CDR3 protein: CAISGTGGLGTGELFF

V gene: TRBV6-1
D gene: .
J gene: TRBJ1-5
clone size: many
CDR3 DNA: TGTGCCAGCAGTGAAGGGCATGGCATATCGGAGCCCCAGCATTTT
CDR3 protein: CASSEGHGISEPQHF

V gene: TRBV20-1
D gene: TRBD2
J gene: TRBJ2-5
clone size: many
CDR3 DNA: TGCAGTGGGTTAGCGGGGGGGTACCAAGAGACCCAGTACTTC
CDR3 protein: CSGLAGGYQETQYF

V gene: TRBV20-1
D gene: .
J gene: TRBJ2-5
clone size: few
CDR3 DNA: TGCAGTGCTAGAGCCCACAGGGTACAAGAGACCCAGTACTTC
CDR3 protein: CSARAHRVQETQYF

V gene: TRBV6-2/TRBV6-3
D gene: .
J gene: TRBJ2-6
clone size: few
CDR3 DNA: TGTGCCAGCAGGGGACGGACCTCTGGGGCCAACGTCCTGACTTTC
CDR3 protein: CASRGRTSGANVLTF

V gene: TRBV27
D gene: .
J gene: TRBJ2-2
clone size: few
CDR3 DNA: TGTGCCAGCAGTTTATATCCAGGGAACACCGGGGAGCTGTTTTTT
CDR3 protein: CASSLYPGNTGELFF

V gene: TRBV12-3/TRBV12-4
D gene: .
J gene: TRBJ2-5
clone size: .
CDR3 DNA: TGTGCCAGCACCCCAAGCCTTGCTGCGCAAGAGACCCAGTACTTC
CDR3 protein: CASTPSLAAQETQYF

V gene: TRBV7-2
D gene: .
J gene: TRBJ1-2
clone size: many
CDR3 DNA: TGTGCCAGCAGCTTAGATGACAGTAACTATGGCTACACCTTC
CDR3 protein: CASSLDDSNYGYTF

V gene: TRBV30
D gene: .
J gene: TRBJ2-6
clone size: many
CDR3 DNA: TGTGCCTGGAGTCCGGGGGCTGGGGCCAACGTCCTGACTTTC
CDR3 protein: CAWSPGAGANVLTF

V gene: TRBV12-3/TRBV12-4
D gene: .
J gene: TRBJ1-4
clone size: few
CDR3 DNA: TGTGCCAGCTCCTTTTATGCTAATGAAAAACTGTTTTTT
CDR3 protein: CASSFYANEKLFF

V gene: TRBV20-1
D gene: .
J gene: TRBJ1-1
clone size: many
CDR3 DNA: TGCAGTGCCTACCCTACGCAGGGAATGAACACTGAAGCTTTCTTT
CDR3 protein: CSAYPTQGMNTEAFF

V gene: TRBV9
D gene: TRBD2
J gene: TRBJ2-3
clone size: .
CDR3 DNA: TGTGCCAGCAGCGATTCCGGGACTAGCGTATTAGGAGATACGCAGTATTTT
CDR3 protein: CASSDSGTSVLGDTQYF

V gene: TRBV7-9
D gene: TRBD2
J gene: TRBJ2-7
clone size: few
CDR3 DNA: TGTGCCAGCAGCTCTCATTCCGGGACTAGCGGGAATTACGAGCAGTACTTC
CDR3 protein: CASSSHSGTSGNYEQYF

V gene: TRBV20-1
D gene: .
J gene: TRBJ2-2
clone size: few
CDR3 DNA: TGCAGCGTCGGACTCGCGAACACCGGGGAGCTGTTTTTT
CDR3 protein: CSVGLANTGELFF

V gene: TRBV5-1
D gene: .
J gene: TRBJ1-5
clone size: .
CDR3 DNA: TGCGCCAGCAGCTTGGTAGCTTCCAATCAGCCCCAGCATTTT
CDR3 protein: CASSLVASNQPQHF

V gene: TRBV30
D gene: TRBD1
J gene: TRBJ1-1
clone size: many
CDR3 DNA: TGTGCCTGGAGTTTGACAGGGGCTGAAGCTTTCTTT
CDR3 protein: CAWSLTGAEAFF

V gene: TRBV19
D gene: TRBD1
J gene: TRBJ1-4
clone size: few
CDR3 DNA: TGTGCCAGTAGGAGGGGACAGCCGAATGAAAAACTGTTTTTT
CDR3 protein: CASRRGQPNEKLFF

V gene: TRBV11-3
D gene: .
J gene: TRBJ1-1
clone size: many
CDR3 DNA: TGTGCCAGCAGCTTAGATCGGGGGGAAGCTTTCTTT
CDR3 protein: CASSLDRGEAFF

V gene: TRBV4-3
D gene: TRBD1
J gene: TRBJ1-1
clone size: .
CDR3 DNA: TGCGCCAGCAGCCAAGACGACAGGGGGGTAGCTGAAGCTTTCTTT
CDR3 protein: CASSQDDRGVAEAFF

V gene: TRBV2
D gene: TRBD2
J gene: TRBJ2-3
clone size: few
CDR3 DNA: TGTGCCAGCAGTGAAGGGCTAGCGGGCTACACAGATACGCAGTATTTT
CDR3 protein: CASSEGLAGYTDTQYF